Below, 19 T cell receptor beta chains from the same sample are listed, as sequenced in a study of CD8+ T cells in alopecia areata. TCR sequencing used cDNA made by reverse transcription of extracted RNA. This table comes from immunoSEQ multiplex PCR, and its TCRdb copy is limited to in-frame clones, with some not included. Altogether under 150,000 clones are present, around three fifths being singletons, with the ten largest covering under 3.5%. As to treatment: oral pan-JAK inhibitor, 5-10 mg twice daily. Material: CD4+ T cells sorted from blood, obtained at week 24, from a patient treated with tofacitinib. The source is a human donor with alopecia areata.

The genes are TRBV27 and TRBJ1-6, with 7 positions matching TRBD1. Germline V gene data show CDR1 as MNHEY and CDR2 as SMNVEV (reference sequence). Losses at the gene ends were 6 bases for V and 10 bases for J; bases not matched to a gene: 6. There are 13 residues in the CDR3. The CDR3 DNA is TGTGCCAGCAGCGACCGACAGGGATCACCCCTCCACTTT. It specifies CASSDRQGSPLHF.

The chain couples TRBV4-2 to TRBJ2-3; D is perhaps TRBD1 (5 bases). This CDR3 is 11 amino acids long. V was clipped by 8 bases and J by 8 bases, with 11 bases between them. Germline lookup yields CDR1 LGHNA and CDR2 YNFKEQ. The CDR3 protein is CASVGQGTQYF. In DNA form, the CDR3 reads TGTGCCAGCGTTGGCCAGGGTACGCAGTATTTT.

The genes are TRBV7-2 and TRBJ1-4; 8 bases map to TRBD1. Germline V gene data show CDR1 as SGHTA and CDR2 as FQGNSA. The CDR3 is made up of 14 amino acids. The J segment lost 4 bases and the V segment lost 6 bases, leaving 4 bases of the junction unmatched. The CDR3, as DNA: TGTGCCAGCAGTCAGACAGGGGTTAATGAAAAACTGTTTTTT. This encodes CASSQTGVNEKLFF.

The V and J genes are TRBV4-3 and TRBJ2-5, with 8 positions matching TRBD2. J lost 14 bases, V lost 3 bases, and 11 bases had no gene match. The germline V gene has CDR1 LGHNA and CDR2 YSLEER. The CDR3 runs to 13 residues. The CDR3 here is CASSQGLSGMTYF. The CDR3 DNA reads TGCGCCAGCAGCCAGGGGCTTAGCGGGATGACCTACTTC.

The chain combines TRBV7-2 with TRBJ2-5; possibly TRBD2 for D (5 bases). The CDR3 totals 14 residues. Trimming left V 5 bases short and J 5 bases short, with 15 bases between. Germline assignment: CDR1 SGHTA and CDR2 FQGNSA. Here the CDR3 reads CASSRGGTGETQYF. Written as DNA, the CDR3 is TGTGCCAGCAGCCGAGGCGGAACGGGGGAGACCCAGTACTTC.

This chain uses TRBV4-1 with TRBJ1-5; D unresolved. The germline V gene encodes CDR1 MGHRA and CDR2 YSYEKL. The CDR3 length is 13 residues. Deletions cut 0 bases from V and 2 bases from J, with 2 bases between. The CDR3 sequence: CASSQDRNQPQHF. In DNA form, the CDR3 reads TGCGCCAGCAGCCAAGACCGCAATCAGCCCCAGCATTTT.

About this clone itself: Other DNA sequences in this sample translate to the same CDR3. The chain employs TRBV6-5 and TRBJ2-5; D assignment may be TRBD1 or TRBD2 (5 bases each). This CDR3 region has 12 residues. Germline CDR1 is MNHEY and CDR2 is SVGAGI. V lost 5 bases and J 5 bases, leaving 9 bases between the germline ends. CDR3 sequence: CASSRDRETQYF. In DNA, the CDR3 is TGTGCCAGCAGTCGGGACCGGGAGACCCAGTACTTC.

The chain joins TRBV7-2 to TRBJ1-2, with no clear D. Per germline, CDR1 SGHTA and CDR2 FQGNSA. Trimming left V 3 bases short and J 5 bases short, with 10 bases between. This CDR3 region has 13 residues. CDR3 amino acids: CASSLVGKYGYTF. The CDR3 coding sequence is TGTGCCAGCAGCTTGGTAGGGAAATATGGCTACACCTTC.

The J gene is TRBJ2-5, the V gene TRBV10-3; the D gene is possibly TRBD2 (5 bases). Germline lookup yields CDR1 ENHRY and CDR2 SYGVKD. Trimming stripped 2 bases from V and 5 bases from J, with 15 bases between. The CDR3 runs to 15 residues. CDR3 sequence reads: CAISESAHTGETQYF. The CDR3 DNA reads TGTGCCATCAGTGAGAGCGCTCACACGGGGGAGACCCAGTACTTC.

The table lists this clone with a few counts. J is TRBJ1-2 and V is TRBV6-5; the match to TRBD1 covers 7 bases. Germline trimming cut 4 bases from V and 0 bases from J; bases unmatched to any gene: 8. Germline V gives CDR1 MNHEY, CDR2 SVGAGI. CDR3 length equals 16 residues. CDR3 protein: CASSSHSGQANYGYTF. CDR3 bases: TGTGCCAGCAGTTCACATTCCGGACAGGCTAACTATGGCTACACCTTC.

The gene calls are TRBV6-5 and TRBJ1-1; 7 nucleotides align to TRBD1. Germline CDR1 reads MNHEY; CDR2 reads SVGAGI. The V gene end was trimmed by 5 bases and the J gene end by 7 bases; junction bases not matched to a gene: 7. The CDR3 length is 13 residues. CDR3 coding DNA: TGTGCCAGCAGTCAGGACAGGCTGGGTGAAGCTTTCTTT. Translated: CASSQDRLGEAFF.

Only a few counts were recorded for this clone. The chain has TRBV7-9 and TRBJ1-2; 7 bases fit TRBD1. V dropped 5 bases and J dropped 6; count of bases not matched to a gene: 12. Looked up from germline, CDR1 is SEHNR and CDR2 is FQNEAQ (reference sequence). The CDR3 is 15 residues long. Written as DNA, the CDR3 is TGTGCCAGCAGCACCGGACAGGTTTTAGGAGATGGCTACACCTTC. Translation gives CASSTGQVLGDGYTF.

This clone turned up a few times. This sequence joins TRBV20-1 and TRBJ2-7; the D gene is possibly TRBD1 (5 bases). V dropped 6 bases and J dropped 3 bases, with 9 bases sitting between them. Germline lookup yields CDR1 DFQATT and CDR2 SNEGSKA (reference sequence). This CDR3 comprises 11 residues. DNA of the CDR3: TGCAGTGCCGGACATAACTACGAGCAGTACTTC. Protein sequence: CSAGHNYEQYF.

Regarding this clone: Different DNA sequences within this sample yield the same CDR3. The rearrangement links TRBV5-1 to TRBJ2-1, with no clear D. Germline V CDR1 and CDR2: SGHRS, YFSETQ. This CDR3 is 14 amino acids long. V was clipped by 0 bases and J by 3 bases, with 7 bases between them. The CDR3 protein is CASSLGQLYNEQFF. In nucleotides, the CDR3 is TGCGCCAGCAGCTTGGGGCAGCTCTACAATGAGCAGTTCTTC. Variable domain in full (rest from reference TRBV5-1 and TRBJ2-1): KAGVTQTPRYLIKTRGQQVTLSCSPISGHRSVSWYQQTPGQGLQFLFEYFSETQRNKGNFPGRFSGRQFSNSRSEMNVSTLELGDSALYLCASSLGQLYNEQFFGPGTRLTVL.

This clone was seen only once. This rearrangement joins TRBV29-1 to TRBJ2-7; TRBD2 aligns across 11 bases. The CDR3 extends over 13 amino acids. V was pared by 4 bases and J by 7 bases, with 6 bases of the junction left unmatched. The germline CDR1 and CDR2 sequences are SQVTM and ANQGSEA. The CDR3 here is CSVVPSGGSEQYF. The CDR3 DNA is TGCAGCGTTGTTCCTAGCGGGGGGTCTGAGCAGTACTTC.

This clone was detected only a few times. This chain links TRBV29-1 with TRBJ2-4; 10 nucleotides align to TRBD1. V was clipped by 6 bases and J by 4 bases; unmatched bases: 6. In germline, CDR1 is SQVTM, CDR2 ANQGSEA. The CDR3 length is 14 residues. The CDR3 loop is CSVGTGATKNIQYF. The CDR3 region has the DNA TGCAGCGTAGGGACAGGGGCCACTAAAAACATTCAGTACTTC.

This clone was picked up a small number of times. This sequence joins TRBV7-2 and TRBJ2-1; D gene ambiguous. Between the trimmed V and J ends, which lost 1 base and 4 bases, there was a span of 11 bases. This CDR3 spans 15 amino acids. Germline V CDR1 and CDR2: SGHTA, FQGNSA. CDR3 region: CASSLGLLGYNEQFF. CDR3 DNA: TGTGCCAGCAGCTTAGGGCTACTCGGTTACAATGAGCAGTTCTTC. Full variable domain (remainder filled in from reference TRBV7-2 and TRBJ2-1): GAGVSQSPSNKVTEKGKDVELRCDPISGHTALYWYRQSLGQGLEFLIYFQGNSAPDKSGLPSDRFSAERTGGSVSTLTIQRTQQEDSAVYLCASSLGLLGYNEQFFGPGTRLTVL.

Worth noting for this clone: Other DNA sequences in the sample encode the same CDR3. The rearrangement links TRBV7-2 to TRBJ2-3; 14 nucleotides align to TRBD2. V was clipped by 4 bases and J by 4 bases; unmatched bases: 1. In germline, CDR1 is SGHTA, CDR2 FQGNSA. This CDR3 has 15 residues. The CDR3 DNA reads TGTGCCAGCAGCTCGGGACTAGCGGGGGCAGATACGCAGTATTTT. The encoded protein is CASSSGLAGADTQYF.

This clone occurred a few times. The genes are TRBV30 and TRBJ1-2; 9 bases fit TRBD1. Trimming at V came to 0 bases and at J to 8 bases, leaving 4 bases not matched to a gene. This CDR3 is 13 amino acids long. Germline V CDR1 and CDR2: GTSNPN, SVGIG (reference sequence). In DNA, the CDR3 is TGTGCCTGGAGTGTACGGACAGGGGCCGGCTACACCTTC. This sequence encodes CAWSVRTGAGYTF.